This record covers a single T cell receptor (beta chain). Its antigen remains unidentified. The data are from a study of cytomegalovirus exposure and HLA in healthy donors. Study results and caveats: Later on, analysis showed that most CMV-associated TCR beta chains appeared to be HLA-restricted. Trimming of TCR beta V- and J-genes showed a link, identified in a later analysis, to a missense DCLRE1C variant. A few V segments could not be told apart, such as TRBV6-2 and TRBV6-3, and were left out. CMV serostatus was the sole immune exposure information available.

Vbeta (60) and Jbeta (13) primers were used in the PCR. Using immunoSEQ multiplex PCR, the repertoire was profiled, and TCRdb retains in-frame clones only, with some absent. This sample has under 300,000 clones, with about 81% found just once. The CDR3 sequence is 12 residues long. Germline V gene sequence: CDR1 KGHSH, CDR2 LQKENI. Trimming left V 1 base short and J 3 bases short, with 4 bases between. Sequencing was performed on PBMCs. The clonotype was recovered from a woman aged 60 to 75 in good health and CMV-seropositive. The chain links TRBV18 to TRBJ2-7, with D hard to call. The CDR3 sequence is CASSPHNYEQYF. CDR3 nucleotide sequence: TGTGCCAGCTCACCACACAACTACGAGCAGTACTTC.